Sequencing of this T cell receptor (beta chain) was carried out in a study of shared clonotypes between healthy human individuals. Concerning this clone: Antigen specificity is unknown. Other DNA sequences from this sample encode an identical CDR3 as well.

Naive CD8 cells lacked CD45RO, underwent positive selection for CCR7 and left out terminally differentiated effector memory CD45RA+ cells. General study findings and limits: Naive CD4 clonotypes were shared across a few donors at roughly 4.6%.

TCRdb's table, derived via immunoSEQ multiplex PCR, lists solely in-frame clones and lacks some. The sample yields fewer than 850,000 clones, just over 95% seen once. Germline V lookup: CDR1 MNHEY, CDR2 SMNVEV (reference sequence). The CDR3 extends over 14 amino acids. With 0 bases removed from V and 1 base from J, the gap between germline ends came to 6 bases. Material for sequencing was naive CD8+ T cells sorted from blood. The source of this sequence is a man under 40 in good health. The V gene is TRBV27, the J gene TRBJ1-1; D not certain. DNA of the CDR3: TGTGCCAGCAGTTTATCGCGGGCGAACACTGAAGCTTTCTTT. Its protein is CASSLSRANTEAFF.